The rows below give T cell receptor beta chains drawn from one sample of a study of T-cell reconstitution after alpha-beta-depleted transplantation in children. Each CDR3 protein gets one entry after TCRdb re-called the PCR reads with MiXCR. The table has over 150,000 distinct CDR3 sequences, 5.5% to 7% seen once. The sample here was PBMCs, taken before TCRalphabeta/CD19-depleted stem cell transplant. All receptors derive from a girl under three years old with combined immunodeficiency, due to receive a stem cell transplant. The CDR3 runs from the conserved cysteine through the conserved F or W. Each record gives: CDR3 length, clone size, D gene, J gene, V gene, CDR3 protein, CDR3 DNA. D genes are given only for firm matches. The size field is filled for only some rows; it gives once, few, many or a size class.

13 many TRBD2 TRBJ2-7 TRBV7-6 CASSESGRYEQYF TGTGCCAGCAGCGAGAGCGGGAGATACGAGCAGTACTTC
16 NA TRBD2 TRBJ2-2 TRBV9 CASSARLAVYTGELFF TGTGCCAGCAGCGCCCGGCTAGCGGTATACACCGGGGAGCTGTTTTTT
12 many NA TRBJ2-4 TRBV3-1 CASSQERYIQYF TGTGCCAGCAGCCAAGAGAGGTACATTCAGTACTTC
15 many TRBD1 TRBJ2-5 TRBV28 CASSEGTDIKETQYF TGTGCCAGCAGCGAGGGGACAGACATCAAAGAGACCCAGTACTTC
17 many NA TRBJ1-1 TRBV7-9 CASSLIGVWGKDTEAFF TGTGCCAGCAGCTTAATTGGTGTATGGGGGAAGGACACTGAAGCTTTCTTT
12 NA TRBD2 TRBJ2-3 TRBV7-2 CASSSLAGEGYF TGTGCCAGCAGCTCCCTAGCGGGAGAGGGGTATTTT
15 many TRBD1 TRBJ2-2 TRBV5-4 CASSFGQGRTGELFF TGTGCCAGCAGCTTCGGACAGGGAAGGACCGGGGAGCTGTTTTTT
11 few NA TRBJ1-6 TRBV12-3/TRBV12-4 CASSSGSPLHF TGTGCCAGCAGTTCGGGTTCACCCCTCCACTTT
13 many NA TRBJ1-2 TRBV20-1 CSAQGSDNYGYTF TGCAGCGCTCAGGGATCCGATAACTATGGCTACACCTTC
16 many TRBD2 TRBJ2-5 TRBV6-1 CASSRGGSGGALPQYF TGTGCCAGCAGTCGTGGTGGTAGCGGGGGGGCCCTGCCCCAGTACTTC
16 many NA TRBJ2-4 TRBV4-1 CASSQGGGLAKNIQYF TGCGCCAGCAGCCAAGGAGGGGGACTAGCCAAAAACATTCAGTACTTC
17 NA NA TRBJ2-1 TRBV2 CASSARDSRSSYNEQFF TGTGCCAGCAGCGCTCGGGACTCTCGAAGCTCCTACAATGAGCAGTTCTTC
24 many TRBD2 TRBJ2-7 TRBV12-3/TRBV12-4 CASSLAALEFTGTSGREAPYEQYF TGTGCCAGCAGTTTAGCGGCCCTAGAATTTACCGGGACTAGCGGGAGAGAGGCTCCCTACGAGCAGTACTTC
13 NA NA TRBJ1-5 TRBV15 CATSDGLLQPQHF TGTGCCACCAGCGACGGACTTCTTCAGCCCCAGCATTTT
16 many TRBD1 TRBJ1-5 TRBV28 CASSFLTGGGNQPQHF TGTGCCAGCAGTTTTCTCACAGGGGGAGGGAATCAGCCCCAGCATTTT
14 many NA TRBJ1-2 TRBV6-5 CASSYQRVNYGYTF TGTGCCAGCAGTTACCAGCGGGTAAACTATGGCTACACCTTC
13 NA NA TRBJ2-1 TRBV7-7 CASSTTGYNEQFF TGTGCCAGCAGTACCACAGGTTACAATGAGCAGTTCTTC
19 many NA TRBJ2-4 TRBV14 CASSQDEGFFSLAKNIQYF TGTGCCAGCAGCCAAGATGAGGGGTTTTTCAGTTTAGCCAAAAACATTCAGTACTTC
11 many NA TRBJ2-7 TRBV5-5 CASSSNGEQYF TGTGCCAGCAGCTCGAATGGGGAGCAGTACTTC
14 many NA TRBJ1-2 TRBV12-3/TRBV12-4 CASSSQGGHSGYTF TGTGCCAGCAGTAGCCAGGGAGGGCACAGTGGCTACACCTTC
10 many NA TRBJ2-3 TRBV20-1 CSAESDTQYF TGCAGTGCCGAATCAGATACGCAGTATTTT
9 many NA TRBJ2-7 TRBV20-1 CSDGGEQYF TGCAGTGACGGGGGCGAGCAGTACTTC
13 few NA TRBJ1-1 TRBV29-1 CSVEPSGRTEAFF TGCAGCGTTGAGCCATCAGGGAGGACTGAAGCTTTCTTT
18 few TRBD1 TRBJ2-3 TRBV11-2 CASSWGTGLWTHGDTQYF TGTGCCAGCAGCTGGGGGACAGGGTTGTGGACACACGGAGATACGCAGTATTTT
14 many NA TRBJ2-1 TRBV4-1 CASSHPGGRDEQFF TGCGCCAGCAGCCATCCTGGGGGTCGGGATGAGCAGTTCTTC
15 many NA TRBJ1-3 TRBV7-9 CASTPSGNSGNTIYF TGTGCCAGCACCCCTTCGGGCAACTCTGGAAACACCATATATTTT
14 many NA TRBJ1-4 TRBV7-7 CASSLGDKDEKLFF TGTGCCAGCAGCTTAGGGGACAAGGATGAAAAACTGTTTTTT
17 NA TRBD2 TRBJ2-4 TRBV20-1 CSAPHPLAGLLKNIQYF TGCAGTGCTCCTCACCCCCTAGCGGGACTACTAAAAAACATTCAGTACTTC
15 many NA TRBJ1-4 TRBV6-1 CASRPNRDWREKLFF TGTGCCAGCAGACCCAACCGGGACTGGAGAGAAAAACTGTTTTTT
10 many NA TRBJ2-1 TRBV28 CASSDNEQFF TGTGCCAGCAGTGACAATGAGCAGTTCTTC
14 many NA TRBJ2-3 TRBV29-1 CSVEGTSVTDTQYF TGCAGCGTTGAAGGGACATCTGTCACAGATACGCAGTATTTT
12 many NA TRBJ2-7 TRBV28 CASSLLWPEQYF TGTGCCAGCAGTTTGCTATGGCCCGAGCAGTACTTC
17 many NA TRBJ1-2 TRBV12-3/TRBV12-4 CASSLGPQGLTFYGYTF TGTGCCAGCAGTTTGGGACCACAGGGATTAACATTCTATGGCTACACCTTC
11 many NA TRBJ1-1 TRBV29-1 CSVGVGTEAFF TGCAGCGTTGGGGTTGGGACTGAAGCTTTCTTT
14 many NA TRBJ2-1 TRBV7-8 CASSRPGVSDEQFF TGTGCCAGCAGCCGCCCGGGAGTGAGCGATGAGCAGTTCTTC
14 many NA TRBJ2-2 TRBV5-1 CASVGGENTGELFF TGCGCCAGCGTTGGAGGGGAGAACACCGGGGAGCTGTTTTTT
14 many NA TRBJ2-5 TRBV20-1 CSARPRSLGETQYF TGCAGTGCTAGACCGAGGAGTCTCGGAGAGACCCAGTACTTC
13 few TRBD2 TRBJ2-3 TRBV7-2 CASGLASTDTQYF TGTGCCAGCGGACTAGCAAGCACAGATACGCAGTATTTT
14 many NA TRBJ2-5 TRBV6-2/TRBV6-3 CASPRIREQETQYF TGTGCCAGCCCCCGTATTCGTGAGCAAGAGACCCAGTACTTC
13 many TRBD2 TRBJ2-1 TRBV14 CASSQGWGLEQFF TGTGCCAGCAGCCAAGGTTGGGGACTAGAGCAGTTCTTC
13 few NA TRBJ2-5 TRBV29-1 CSATGTGQWTQYF TGCAGCGCAACCGGGACCGGTCAATGGACCCAGTACTTC